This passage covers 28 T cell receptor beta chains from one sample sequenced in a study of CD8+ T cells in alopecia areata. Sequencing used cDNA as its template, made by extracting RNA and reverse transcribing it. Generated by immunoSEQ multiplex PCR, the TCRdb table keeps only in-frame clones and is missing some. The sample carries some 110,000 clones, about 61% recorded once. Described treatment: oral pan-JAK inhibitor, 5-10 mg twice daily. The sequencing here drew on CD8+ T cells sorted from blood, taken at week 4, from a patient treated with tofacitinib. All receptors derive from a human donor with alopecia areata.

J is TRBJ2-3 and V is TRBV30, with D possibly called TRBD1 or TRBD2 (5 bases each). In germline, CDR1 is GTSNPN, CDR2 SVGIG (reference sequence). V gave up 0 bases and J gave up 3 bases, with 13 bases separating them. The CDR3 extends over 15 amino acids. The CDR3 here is CAWSVGGGGTDTQYF. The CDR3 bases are TGTGCCTGGAGTGTAGGAGGTGGGGGTACAGATACGCAGTATTTT.

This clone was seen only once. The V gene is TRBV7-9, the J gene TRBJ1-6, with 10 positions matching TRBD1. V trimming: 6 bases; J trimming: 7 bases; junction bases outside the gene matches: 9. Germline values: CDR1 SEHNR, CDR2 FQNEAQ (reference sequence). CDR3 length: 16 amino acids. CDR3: CASSPGTGEKNSPLHF. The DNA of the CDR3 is TGTGCCAGCAGTCCCGGGACAGGGGAGAAGAATTCACCCCTCCACTTT.

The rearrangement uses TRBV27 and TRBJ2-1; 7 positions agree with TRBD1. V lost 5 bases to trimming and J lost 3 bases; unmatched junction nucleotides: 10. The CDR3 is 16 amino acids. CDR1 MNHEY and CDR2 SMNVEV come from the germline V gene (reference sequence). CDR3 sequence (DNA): TGTGCCAGCAGTGAAGCAGGAACAGGGGTCTACAATGAGCAGTTCTTC. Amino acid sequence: CASSEAGTGVYNEQFF.

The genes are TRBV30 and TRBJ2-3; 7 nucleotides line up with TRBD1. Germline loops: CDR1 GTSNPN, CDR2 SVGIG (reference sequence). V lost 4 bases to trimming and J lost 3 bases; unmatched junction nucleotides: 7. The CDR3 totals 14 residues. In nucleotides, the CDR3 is TGTGCCTGGAACAAAAGACAGGGTACAGATACGCAGTATTTT. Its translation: CAWNKRQGTDTQYF.

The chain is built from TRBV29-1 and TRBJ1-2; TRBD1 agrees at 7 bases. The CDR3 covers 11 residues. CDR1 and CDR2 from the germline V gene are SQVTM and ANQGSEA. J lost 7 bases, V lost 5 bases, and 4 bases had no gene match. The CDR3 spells CSVLQGLGYTF. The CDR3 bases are TGCAGCGTTTTACAGGGGCTTGGCTACACCTTC.

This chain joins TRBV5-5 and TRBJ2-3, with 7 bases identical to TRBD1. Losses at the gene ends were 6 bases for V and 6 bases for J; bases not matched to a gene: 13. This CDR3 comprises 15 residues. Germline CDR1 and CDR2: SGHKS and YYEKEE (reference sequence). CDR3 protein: CASKGDRASLDTQYF. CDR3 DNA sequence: TGTGCCAGCAAGGGCGACAGGGCAAGTTTGGATACGCAGTATTTT.

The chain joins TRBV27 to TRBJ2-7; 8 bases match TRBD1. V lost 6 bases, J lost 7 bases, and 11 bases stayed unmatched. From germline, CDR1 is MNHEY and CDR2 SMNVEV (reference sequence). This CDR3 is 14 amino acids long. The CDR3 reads CASSSAGQGKEQYF. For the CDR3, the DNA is TGTGCCAGCAGCTCGGCTGGACAGGGTAAGGAGCAGTACTTC.

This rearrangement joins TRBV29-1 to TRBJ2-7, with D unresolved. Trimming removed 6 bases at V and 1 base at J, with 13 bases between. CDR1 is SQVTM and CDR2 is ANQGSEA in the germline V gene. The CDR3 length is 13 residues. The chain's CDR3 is CSVTRLRSYEQYF. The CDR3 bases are TGCAGCGTGACCAGGCTCAGGTCCTACGAGCAGTACTTC.

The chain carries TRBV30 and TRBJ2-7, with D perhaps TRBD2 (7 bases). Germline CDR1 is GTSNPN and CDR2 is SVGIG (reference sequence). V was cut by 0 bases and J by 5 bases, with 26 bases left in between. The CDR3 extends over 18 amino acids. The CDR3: CAWSVWSARPGGSHEQYF. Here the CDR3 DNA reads TGTGCCTGGAGTGTATGGAGTGCACGTCCGGGGGGCTCGCACGAGCAGTACTTC. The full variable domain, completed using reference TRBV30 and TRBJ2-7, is SQTIHQWPATLVQPVGSPLSLECTVEGTSNPNLYWYRQAAGRGLQLLFYSVGIGQISSEVPQNLSASRPQDRQFILSSKKLLLSDSGFYLCAWSVWSARPGGSHEQYFGPGTRLTVT.

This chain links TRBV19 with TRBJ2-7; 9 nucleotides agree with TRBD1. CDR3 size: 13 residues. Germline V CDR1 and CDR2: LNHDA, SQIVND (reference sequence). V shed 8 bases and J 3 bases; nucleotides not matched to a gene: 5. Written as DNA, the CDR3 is TGTGCCAGTGGACAGGGGATAGGCTACGAGCAGTACTTC. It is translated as CASGQGIGYEQYF. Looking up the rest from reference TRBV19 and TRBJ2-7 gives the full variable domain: DGGITQSPKYLFRKEGQNVTLSCEQNLNHDAMYWYRQDPGQGLRLIYYSQIVNDFQKGDIAEGYSVSREKKESFPLTVTSAQKNPTAFYLCASGQGIGYEQYFGPGTRLTVT.

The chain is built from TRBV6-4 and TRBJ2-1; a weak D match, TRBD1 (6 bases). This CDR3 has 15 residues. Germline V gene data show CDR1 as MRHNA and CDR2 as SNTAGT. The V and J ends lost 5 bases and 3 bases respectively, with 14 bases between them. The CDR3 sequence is CASSSGAGDYNEQFF. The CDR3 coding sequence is TGTGCCAGCAGTAGTGGGGCAGGGGACTACAATGAGCAGTTCTTC.

CDR3 protein: CASKTVVSAYEQYF. DNA of the CDR3: TGTGCCAGTAAGACGGTAGTGTCGGCCTACGAGCAGTACTTC. The chain has TRBV6-1 and TRBJ2-7, with D hard to call. The CDR3 consists of 14 residues. V was clipped by 9 bases and J by 2 bases, with 17 bases between them. Looked up from germline, CDR1 is MNHNS and CDR2 is SASEGT.

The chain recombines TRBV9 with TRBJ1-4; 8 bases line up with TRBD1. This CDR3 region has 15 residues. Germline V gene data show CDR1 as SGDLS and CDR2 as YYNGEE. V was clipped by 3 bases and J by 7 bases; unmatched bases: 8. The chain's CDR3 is CASSAQGAMAEKLFF. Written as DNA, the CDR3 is TGTGCCAGCAGCGCCCAGGGGGCTATGGCTGAAAAACTGTTTTTT.

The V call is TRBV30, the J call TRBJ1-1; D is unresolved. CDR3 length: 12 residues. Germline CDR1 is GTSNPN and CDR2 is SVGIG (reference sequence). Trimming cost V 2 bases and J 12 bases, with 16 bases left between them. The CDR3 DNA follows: TGTGCCTGGAGTTGGGGTCGAGGGTTCCCTTTCTTT. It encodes CAWSWGRGFPFF.

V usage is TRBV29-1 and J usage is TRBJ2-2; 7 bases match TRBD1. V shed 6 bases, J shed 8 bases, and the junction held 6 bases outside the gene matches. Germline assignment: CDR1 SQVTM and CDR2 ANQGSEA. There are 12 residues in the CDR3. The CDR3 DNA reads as TGCAGCGTCGAACAGGGGCCGGGGGAGCTGTTTTTT. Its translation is CSVEQGPGELFF.

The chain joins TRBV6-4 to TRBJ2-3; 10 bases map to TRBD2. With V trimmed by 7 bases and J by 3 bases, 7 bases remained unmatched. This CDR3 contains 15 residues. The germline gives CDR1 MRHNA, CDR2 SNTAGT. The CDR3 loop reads CASKERGGSTDTQYF. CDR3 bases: TGTGCCAGCAAGGAGCGGGGGGGCAGTACAGATACGCAGTATTTT.

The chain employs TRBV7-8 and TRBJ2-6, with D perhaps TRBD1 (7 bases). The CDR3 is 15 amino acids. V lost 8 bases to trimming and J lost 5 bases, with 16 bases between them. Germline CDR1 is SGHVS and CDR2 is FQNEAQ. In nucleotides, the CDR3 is TGTGCCAGCTCAGGGGGGAGTATGTGGGCCAACGTCCTGACTTTC. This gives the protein CASSGGSMWANVLTF.

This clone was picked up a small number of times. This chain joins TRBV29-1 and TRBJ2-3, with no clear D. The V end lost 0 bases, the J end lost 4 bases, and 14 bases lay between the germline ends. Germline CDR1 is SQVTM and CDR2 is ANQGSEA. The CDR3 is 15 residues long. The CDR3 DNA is TGCAGCGTTGAAGATATGGGCAACGAGGCAGATACGCAGTATTTT. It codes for CSVEDMGNEADTQYF.

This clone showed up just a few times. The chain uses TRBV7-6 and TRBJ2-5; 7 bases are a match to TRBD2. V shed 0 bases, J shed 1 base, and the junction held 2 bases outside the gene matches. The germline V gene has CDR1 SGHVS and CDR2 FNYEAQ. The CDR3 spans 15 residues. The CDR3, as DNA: TGTGCCAGCAGCTTAGCCGGGGGGATCCAAGAGACCCAGTACTTC. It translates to CASSLAGGIQETQYF. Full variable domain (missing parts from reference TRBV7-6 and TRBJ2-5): GAGVSQSPRYKVTKRGQDVALRCDPISGHVSLYWYRQALGQGPEFLTYFNYEAQQDKSGLPNDRFSAERPEGSISTLTIQRTEQRDSAMYRCASSLAGGIQETQYFGPGTRLLVL.

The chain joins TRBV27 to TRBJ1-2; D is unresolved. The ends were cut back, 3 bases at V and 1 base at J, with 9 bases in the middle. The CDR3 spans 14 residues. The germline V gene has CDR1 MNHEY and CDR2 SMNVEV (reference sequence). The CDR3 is CASSFPSLNYGYTF. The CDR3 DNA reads TGTGCCAGCAGTTTCCCAAGCCTTAACTATGGCTACACCTTC.

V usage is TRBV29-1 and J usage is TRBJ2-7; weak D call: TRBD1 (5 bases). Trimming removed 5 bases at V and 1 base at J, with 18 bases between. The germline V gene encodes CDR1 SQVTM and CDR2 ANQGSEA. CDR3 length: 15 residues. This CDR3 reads CSVLGSMTESYEQYF. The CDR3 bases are TGCAGCGTTTTGGGATCCATGACAGAATCCTACGAGCAGTACTTC.

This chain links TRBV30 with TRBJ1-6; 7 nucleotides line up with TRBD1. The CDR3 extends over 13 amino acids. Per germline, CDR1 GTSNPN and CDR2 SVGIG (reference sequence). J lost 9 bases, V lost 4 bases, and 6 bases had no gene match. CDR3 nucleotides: TGTGCCTGGATAGGGGACAGCTTTTCACCCCTCCACTTT. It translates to CAWIGDSFSPLHF.

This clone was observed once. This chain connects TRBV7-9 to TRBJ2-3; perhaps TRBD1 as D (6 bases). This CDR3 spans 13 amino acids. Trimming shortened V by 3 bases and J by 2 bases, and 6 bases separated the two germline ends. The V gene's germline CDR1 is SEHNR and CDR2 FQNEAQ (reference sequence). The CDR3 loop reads CASSLGATDTQYF. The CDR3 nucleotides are TGTGCCAGCAGCTTGGGGGCCACAGATACGCAGTATTTT.

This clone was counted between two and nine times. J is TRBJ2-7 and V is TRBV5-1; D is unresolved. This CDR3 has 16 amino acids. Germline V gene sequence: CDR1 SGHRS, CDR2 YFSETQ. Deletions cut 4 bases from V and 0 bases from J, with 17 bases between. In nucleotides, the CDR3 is TGCGCCAGCAGCCGGGCTCTGGGGTTGGGCTCCTACGAGCAGTACTTC. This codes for CASSRALGLGSYEQYF.

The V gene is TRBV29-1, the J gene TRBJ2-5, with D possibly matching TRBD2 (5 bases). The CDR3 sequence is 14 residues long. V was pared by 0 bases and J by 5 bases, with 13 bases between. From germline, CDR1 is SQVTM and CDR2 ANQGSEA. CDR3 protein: CSVEERDSGETQYF. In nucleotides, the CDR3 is TGCAGCGTTGAAGAACGGGATTCGGGGGAGACCCAGTACTTC.

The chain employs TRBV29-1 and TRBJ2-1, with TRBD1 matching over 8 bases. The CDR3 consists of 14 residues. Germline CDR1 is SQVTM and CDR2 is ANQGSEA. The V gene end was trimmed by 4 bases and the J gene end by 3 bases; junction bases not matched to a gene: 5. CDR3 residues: CSVAQGAGYNEQFF. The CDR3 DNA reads TGCAGCGTTGCCCAGGGGGCGGGCTACAATGAGCAGTTCTTC.

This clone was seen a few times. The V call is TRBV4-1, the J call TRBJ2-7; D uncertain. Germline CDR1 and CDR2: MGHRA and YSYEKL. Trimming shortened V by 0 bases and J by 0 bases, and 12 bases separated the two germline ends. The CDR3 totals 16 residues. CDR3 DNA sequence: TGCGCCAGCAGCCAAGAGTCAGGCCTCAGCTCCTACGAGCAGTACTTC. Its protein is CASSQESGLSSYEQYF.

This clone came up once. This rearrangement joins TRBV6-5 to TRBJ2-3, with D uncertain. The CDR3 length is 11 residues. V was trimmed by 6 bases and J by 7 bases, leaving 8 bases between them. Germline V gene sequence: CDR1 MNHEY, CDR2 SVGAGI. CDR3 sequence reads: CASRTGHTQYF. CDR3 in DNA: TGTGCCAGCAGAACCGGTCATACGCAGTATTTT.